Below are 9 T cell receptor beta chains sequenced from a single sample in a study of shared clonotypes between healthy human individuals. Profiling relied on immunoSEQ multiplex PCR, and the TCRdb table lists in-frame clones only, not all of them. The table shows fewer than 1.4 million clones, with 75% to 80% occurring only once. Sample: memory CD4+ T cells from PBMCs. Subset here: CD45RA-negative fraction. All receptors come from a man in his late teens or twenties in good health. Some clones in this sample may be carry-over from other donors' samples.

This clone was counted a few times. The J gene is TRBJ1-1, the V gene TRBV13, with D unresolved. The CDR3 contains 15 residues. The V end was cut by 2 bases, the J end by 2 bases, with 12 bases between. The germline V gene encodes CDR1 PRHDT and CDR2 FYEKMQ (reference sequence). In DNA form, the CDR3 reads TGTGCCAGCAGCTTAAAGGGTTGGGTAAACACTGAAGCTTTCTTT. This encodes CASSLKGWVNTEAFF.

This clone was recorded only once. This rearrangement joins TRBV18 to TRBJ2-1, with 16 positions matching TRBD2. In germline, CDR1 is KGHSH, CDR2 LQKENI. Trimming removed 4 bases from V and 7 bases from J; junction bases left unmatched: 1. CDR3 length: 15 amino acids. CDR3 nucleotides: TGTGCCAGCTCACAGGGACTAGCGGGAGGGAATGAGCAGTTCTTC. Encoded protein: CASSQGLAGGNEQFF.

The DNA of the CDR3 is TGCAGTGCTAGAACAGGGGAGGGCTACACCTTC. Residues: CSARTGEGYTF. The V gene is TRBV20-1, the J gene TRBJ1-2; 7 bases map to TRBD1. V shed 2 bases, J shed 8 bases, and the junction held 2 bases outside the gene matches. CDR1 and CDR2 (germline): DFQATT, SNEGSKA (reference sequence). The CDR3 has 11 residues.

V gene TRBV30 combines with J gene TRBJ2-6; D perhaps matches TRBD1 (5 bases). Germline assignment: CDR1 GTSNPN and CDR2 SVGIG (reference sequence). Trimming took 2 bases from V and 0 from J, leaving 11 bases between them. The CDR3 length is 16 residues. DNA of the CDR3: TGTGCCTGGAGTCCCGGACACAGCTCTGGGGCCAACGTCCTGACTTTC. Its protein is CAWSPGHSSGANVLTF.

The rearrangement joins TRBV2 to TRBJ1-2; possible D gene TRBD1, 6 bases. With 9 bases removed from V and 11 bases from J, the gap between germline ends came to 16 bases. Germline V lookup: CDR1 SNHLY, CDR2 FYNNEI. The CDR3 is made up of 11 amino acids. The CDR3 region is CASQLGAGYTF. The CDR3 DNA is TGTGCCAGTCAATTGGGGGCGGGGTACACCTTC.

This clone was counted at least ten times. The chain has TRBV11-2 and TRBJ2-2; D remains unclear. Trimming pared 6 bases from V and 1 base from J, leaving 12 bases between. This CDR3 is 15 amino acids long. Per the germline V gene, CDR1 is SGHAT and CDR2 is FQNNGV. CDR3 sequence (DNA): TGTGCCAGCAGACGGGCAGGCCTGAACACCGGGGAGCTGTTTTTT. Translation gives CASRRAGLNTGELFF.

The gene calls are TRBV5-5 and TRBJ2-7; 9 bases are shared with TRBD1. This CDR3 has 14 residues. Germline V gene data show CDR1 as SGHKS and CDR2 as YYEKEE (reference sequence). J gave up 6 bases and V 6 bases, and 10 bases lay outside the gene matches. CDR3 coding DNA: TGTGCCAGCACCAAGGACAGGGGAATTACCGAGCAGTACTTC. Translated, it gives CASTKDRGITEQYF.

This chain connects TRBV18 to TRBJ2-4; D not resolved. The CDR3 runs 14 residues. Per germline, CDR1 KGHSH and CDR2 LQKENI. Trimming removed 6 bases at V and 8 bases at J, with 17 bases between. CDR3 in amino acids: CASSSPGASDIQYF. CDR3 bases: TGTGCCAGCTCGTCCCCCGGAGCATCGGACATTCAGTACTTC.

V is TRBV19 and J is TRBJ2-1; a possible D gene is TRBD1 (8 bases). CDR3 length equals 19 residues. Deletions cut 5 bases from V and 4 bases from J, with 27 bases between. CDR1 is LNHDA and CDR2 is SQIVND in the germline V gene (reference sequence). In DNA form, the CDR3 reads TGTGCCAGTAGTCCTATCCGTTGGAGCGGGACAGGCACATACAATGAGCAGTTCTTC. Amino acids: CASSPIRWSGTGTYNEQFF.